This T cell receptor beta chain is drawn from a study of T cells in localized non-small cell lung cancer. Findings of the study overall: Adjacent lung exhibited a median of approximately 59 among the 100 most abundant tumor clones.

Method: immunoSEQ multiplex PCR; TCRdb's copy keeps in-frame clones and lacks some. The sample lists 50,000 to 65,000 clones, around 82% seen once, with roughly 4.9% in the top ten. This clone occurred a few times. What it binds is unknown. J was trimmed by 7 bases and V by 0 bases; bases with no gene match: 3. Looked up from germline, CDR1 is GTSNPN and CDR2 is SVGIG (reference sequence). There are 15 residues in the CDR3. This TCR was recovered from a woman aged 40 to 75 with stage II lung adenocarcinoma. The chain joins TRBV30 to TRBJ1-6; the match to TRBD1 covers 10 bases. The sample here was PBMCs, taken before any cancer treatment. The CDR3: CAWSVRGQGNSPLHF. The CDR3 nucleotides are TGTGCCTGGAGTGTACGGGGACAGGGGAATTCACCCCTCCACTTT.